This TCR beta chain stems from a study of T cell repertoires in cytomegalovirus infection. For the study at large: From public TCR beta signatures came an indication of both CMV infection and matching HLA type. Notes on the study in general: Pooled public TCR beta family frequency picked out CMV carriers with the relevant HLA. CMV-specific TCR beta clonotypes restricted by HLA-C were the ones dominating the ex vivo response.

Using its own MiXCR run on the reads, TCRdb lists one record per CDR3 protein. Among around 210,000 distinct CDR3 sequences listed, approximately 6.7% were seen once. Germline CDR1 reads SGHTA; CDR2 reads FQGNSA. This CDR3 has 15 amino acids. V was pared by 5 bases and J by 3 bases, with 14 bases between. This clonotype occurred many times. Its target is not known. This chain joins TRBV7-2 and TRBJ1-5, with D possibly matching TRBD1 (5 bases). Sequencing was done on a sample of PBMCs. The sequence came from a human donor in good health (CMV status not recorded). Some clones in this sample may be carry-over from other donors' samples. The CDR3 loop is CASSISDSHNQPQHF. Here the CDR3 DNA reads TGTGCCAGCAGCATCAGTGACAGTCACAATCAGCCCCAGCATTTT.